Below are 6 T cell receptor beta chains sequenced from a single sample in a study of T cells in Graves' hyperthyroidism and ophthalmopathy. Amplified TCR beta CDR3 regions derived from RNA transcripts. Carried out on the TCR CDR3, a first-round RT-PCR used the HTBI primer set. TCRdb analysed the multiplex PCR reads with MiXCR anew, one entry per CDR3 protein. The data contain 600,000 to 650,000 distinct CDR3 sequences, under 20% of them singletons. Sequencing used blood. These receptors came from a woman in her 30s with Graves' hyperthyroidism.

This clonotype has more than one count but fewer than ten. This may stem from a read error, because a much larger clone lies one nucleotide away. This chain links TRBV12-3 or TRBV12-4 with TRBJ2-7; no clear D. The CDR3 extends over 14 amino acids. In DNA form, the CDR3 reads TGTCCCAGCAGTTTGGTTCCCGGAACTTACGAGCAGTACTTC. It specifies CPSSLVPGTYEQYF.

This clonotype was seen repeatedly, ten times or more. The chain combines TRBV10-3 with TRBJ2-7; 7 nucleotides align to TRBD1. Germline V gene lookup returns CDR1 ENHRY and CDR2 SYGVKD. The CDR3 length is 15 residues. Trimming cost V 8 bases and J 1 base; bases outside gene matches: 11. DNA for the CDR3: TGTGCCATCCAGGGGGACGGTAGGAATTCCTACGAGCAGTACTTC. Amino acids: CAIQGDGRNSYEQYF.

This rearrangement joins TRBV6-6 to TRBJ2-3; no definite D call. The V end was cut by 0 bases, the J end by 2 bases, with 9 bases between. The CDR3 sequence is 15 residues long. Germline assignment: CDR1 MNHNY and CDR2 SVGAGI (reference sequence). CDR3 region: CASSYSSTYTDTQYF. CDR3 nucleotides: TGTGCCAGCAGTTACTCGTCCACTTACACAGATACGCAGTATTTT.

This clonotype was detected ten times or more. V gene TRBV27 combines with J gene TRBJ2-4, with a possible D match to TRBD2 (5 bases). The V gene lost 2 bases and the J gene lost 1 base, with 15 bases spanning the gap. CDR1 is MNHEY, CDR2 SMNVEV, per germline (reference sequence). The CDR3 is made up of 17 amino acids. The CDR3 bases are TGTGCCAGCAGTTTAGAGTCGGGATTTGGGGCCAAAAACATTCAGTACTTC. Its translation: CASSLESGFGAKNIQYF.

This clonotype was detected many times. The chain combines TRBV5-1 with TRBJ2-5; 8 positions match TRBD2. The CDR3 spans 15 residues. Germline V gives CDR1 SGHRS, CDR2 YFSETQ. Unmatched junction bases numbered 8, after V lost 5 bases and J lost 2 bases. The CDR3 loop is CASRTLTSGQETQYF. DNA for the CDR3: TGCGCCAGCAGGACGCTAACTAGCGGTCAAGAGACCCAGTACTTC. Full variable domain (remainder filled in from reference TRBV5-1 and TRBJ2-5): KAGVTQTPRYLIKTRGQQVTLSCSPISGHRSVSWYQQTPGQGLQFLFEYFSETQRNKGNFPGRFSGRQFSNSRSEMNVSTLELGDSALYLCASRTLTSGQETQYFGPGTRLLVL.

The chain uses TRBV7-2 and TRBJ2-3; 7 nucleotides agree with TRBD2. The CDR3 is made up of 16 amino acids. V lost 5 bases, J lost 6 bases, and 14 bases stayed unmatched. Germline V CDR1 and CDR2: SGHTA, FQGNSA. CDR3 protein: CASSPLTSWPGDTQYF. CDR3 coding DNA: TGTGCCAGCAGCCCCTTGACTAGCTGGCCCGGGGATACGCAGTATTTT. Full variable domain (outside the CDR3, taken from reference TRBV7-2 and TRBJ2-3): GAGVSQSPSNKVTEKGKDVELRCDPISGHTALYWYRQSLGQGLEFLIYFQGNSAPDKSGLPSDRFSAERTGGSVSTLTIQRTQQEDSAVYLCASSPLTSWPGDTQYFGPGTRLTVL.